These 10 T cell receptor beta chains were all obtained from the same sample, sequenced in a study of CD8 T cells in ankylosing spondylitis. Each CDR3 protein is one row after TCRdb ran MiXCR on the 5' RACE reads. The sample has about 540,000 distinct CDR3 sequences, 9.5% to 15% seen once. No antigen is known for these receptors. Whole-study results and caveats: It appeared that ankylosing spondylitis blood was characterized by a TCR beta motif of several highly homologous variants.

The specimen was blood, either unsorted or a sorted T cell fraction (not recorded which). The receptors were gathered from a male donor with ankylosing spondylitis.

This clonotype was recorded many times. This sequence joins TRBV9 and TRBJ2-5; possibly TRBD1 for D (6 bases). The CDR3 length is 14 residues. Trimming cost V 0 bases and J 4 bases, with 10 bases left between them. The germline V gene has CDR1 SGDLS and CDR2 YYNGEE. The CDR3 DNA sequence: TGTGCCAGCAGCGTAGCTGTAGGGGGAGAGACCCAGTACTTC. It is translated as CASSVAVGGETQYF. The variable domain in full, completed from reference TRBV9 and TRBJ2-5, reads DSGVTQTPKHLITATGQRVTLRCSPRSGDLSVYWYQQSLDQGLQFLIQYYNGEERAKGNILERFSAQQFPDLHSELNLSSLELGDSALYFCASSVAVGGETQYFGPGTRLLVL.

The chain links TRBV2 to TRBJ2-7; 15 nucleotides match TRBD2. Germline CDR1 reads SNHLY; CDR2 reads FYNNEI. The CDR3 covers 18 residues. After removal of 0 bases from V and 3 bases from J, the junction contained 6 bases not matched to a gene. CDR3 loop: CASSEALGLAGGGYEQYV. Here the CDR3 DNA reads TGTGCCAGCAGTGAAGCGCTGGGACTAGCGGGAGGCGGCTACGAGCAGTACGTC.

This clonotype was counted a few times. V and J are TRBV5-6 and TRBJ1-3; 7 bases map to TRBD1. With V trimmed by 5 bases and J by 2 bases, 1 base remained unmatched. Germline-derived CDR1 and CDR2 are SGHDT and YYEEEE. The CDR3 is 13 residues long. The CDR3 nucleotides are TGTGCCAGCAGACAGGGGCCTGGAAACACCATATATTTT. It yields the protein CASRQGPGNTIYF.

The rearrangement links TRBV12-3 or TRBV12-4 to TRBJ1-5; maybe TRBD1 (5 bases). The length of the CDR3 is 15 residues. V was trimmed by 6 bases and J by 7 bases, leaving 19 bases between them. DNA for the CDR3: TGTGCCAGCAGCCCTACGGGGGGGATCGGGCAGCCCCAGCATTTT. Translating it yields CASSPTGGIGQPQHF.

The chain has TRBV14 and TRBJ2-5; D might be TRBD2 (5 bases). The germline CDR1 and CDR2 sequences are SGHDN and FVKESK. Trimming stripped 2 bases from V and 1 base from J, with 17 bases between. This CDR3 is 17 amino acids long. CDR3: CASSQPWRGRVQETQYF. CDR3 DNA sequence: TGTGCCAGCAGCCAACCTTGGCGAGGGCGAGTCCAAGAGACCCAGTACTTC.

J is TRBJ2-1 and V is TRBV4-2; D gene unclear. Germline CDR1 and CDR2: LGHNA and YNFKEQ. The CDR3 contains 12 residues. V dropped 3 bases and J dropped 7 bases, with 7 bases sitting between them. The CDR3 bases are TGTGCCAGCAGCCAGAACCGAAATGAGCAGTTCTTC. It is translated as CASSQNRNEQFF.

Ten or more counts support this clonotype. V usage is TRBV24-1 and J usage is TRBJ2-1; 8 nucleotides agree with TRBD1. V lost 3 bases and J lost 6; bases outside the gene matches: 6. Germline V CDR1 and CDR2: KGHDR, SFDVKD. This CDR3 is built from 15 residues. CDR3 region: CATSDTAGTGNEQFF. The CDR3 DNA follows: TGTGCCACCAGTGATACCGCCGGGACAGGCAATGAGCAGTTCTTC.

Only a few counts were recorded for this clonotype. V is TRBV5-1 and J is TRBJ2-2; 10 positions agree with TRBD1. V shed 4 bases, J shed 7 bases, and the junction held 7 bases outside the gene matches. The germline V gene encodes CDR1 SGHRS and CDR2 YFSETQ. The length of the CDR3 is 15 residues. The CDR3 loop reads CASSTRDRGDGELFF. The DNA of the CDR3 is TGCGCCAGCAGCACCCGGGACAGGGGTGACGGGGAGCTGTTTTTT.

The table lists this clonotype with a few counts. The chain couples TRBV19 to TRBJ2-1, with TRBD1 matching 7 bases. This CDR3 region has 13 residues. V was clipped by 8 bases and J by 4 bases; unmatched bases: 5. CDR1 and CDR2 (germline): LNHDA, SQIVND (reference sequence). CDR3 region: CASHGQVYNEQFF. Written as DNA, the CDR3 is TGTGCCAGTCATGGACAGGTATACAATGAGCAGTTCTTC.

This clonotype has only a few counts. The rearrangement joins TRBV11-1 to TRBJ1-1, with D possibly TRBD1 on 6 matching bases. Trimming pared 3 bases from V and 8 bases from J, leaving 16 bases between. This CDR3 comprises 14 residues. Germline CDR1 SGHAT, CDR2 FQDESV (reference sequence). The CDR3 protein is CASSLLSAGAEAFF. CDR3 in DNA: TGTGCCAGCAGCTTGCTTTCGGCAGGGGCGGAAGCTTTCTTT.